This paragraph covers one T cell receptor beta chain sequence. This entry belongs to a study of shared clonotypes between healthy human individuals. Selected positively for CCR7 and CD45RO-negative, naive CD8 cells excluded terminally differentiated effector memory CD45RA+ cells. Using immunoSEQ multiplex PCR, the repertoire was profiled, and TCRdb retains in-frame clones only, with some absent. The repertoire holds about 2 million clones, around 96% seen once, with around 1% in the top ten. V shed 1 base and J shed 5 bases, with 18 bases lying between them. CDR1 and CDR2 (germline): SGHTS, YDEGEE. This CDR3 is 16 amino acids long.

The sequence was obtained from a man younger than 35 in good health. This chain links TRBV5-8 with TRBJ2-5; the D is unclear. The sequenced sample was naive CD8+ T cells sorted from blood. CDR3 nucleotides: TGTGCCAGCAGCTTGTACCAGGCAGTTATAGGGGAGACCCAGTACTTC. Translation: CASSLYQAVIGETQYF. The full variable domain, completed using reference TRBV5-8 and TRBJ2-5, is EAGVTQSPTHLIKTRGQQATLRCSPISGHTSVYWYQQALGLGLQFLLWYDEGEERNRGNFPPRFSGRQFPNYSSELNVNALELEDSALYLCASSLYQAVIGETQYFGPGTRLLVL.